These 28 T cell receptor beta chains were all obtained from the same sample, sequenced in a study of CD8+ T cells in alopecia areata. Following extraction, RNA underwent reverse transcription to cDNA, which served as the sequencing template. The method was immunoSEQ multiplex PCR; TCRdb's version includes in-frame clones alone and lacks a portion of them. The sample holds around 100,000 clones, and no clone turns up only once. The specimen was lesional skin. The source of these receptors is a C3H/HeJ mouse with alopecia areata. Strain MHC haplotype: H2-k.

This clone was observed a few times. The genes are named according to mouse. The CDR3 end falls 4 residues outside the read, so it is completed with the germline J gene. The chain has TRBV1 and TRBJ1-4, with D possibly matching TRBD1 (6 bases). Germline V CDR1 and CDR2: NSQYPW, LRSPGD (reference sequence). There are 17 residues in the CDR3. V was cut by 0 bases and J by 4 bases, with 15 bases left in between. The CDR3 spells CTCSADRRGYDNERLFF. The DNA read from the CDR3 is TGCACCTGCAGTGCAGATCGGAGGGGGTACGACAACGAA.

Notes on this clone: Gene names and germline refer to mouse. The read gets to within 4 residues of the CDR3 end, and the germline J gene fills in the rest. This chain uses TRBV1 with TRBJ2-7, with 11 bases lining up with TRBD2. The germline V gene encodes CDR1 NSQYPW and CDR2 LRSPGD (reference sequence). The CDR3 loop spans 13 amino acids. CDR3 bases read: TGCACCTGCACCAGGGACTGGGGGTAT. Translating it yields CTCTRDWGY. The CDR3, in full, reads CTCTRDWGYEQYF.

This clone has at least ten counts. Gene and germline names: mouse. The read falls 4 residues short of the CDR3 end, and the missing part is taken from the germline J gene. The rearrangement links TRBV13-3 to TRBJ2-2; TRBD1 aligns across 8 bases. Germline V lookup: CDR1 NNHDY, CDR2 SYVADS. The trim removed 2 bases at V and 1 base at J, leaving 4 bases unmatched. The CDR3 extends over 16 amino acids. The sequenced CDR3 bases are TGTGCCAGCAGTGACCCTGACAGGGGAAACACCGGG. It codes for CASSDPDRGNTG. The entire CDR3 sequence reads CASSDPDRGNTGQLYF.

Points on this clone: Gene names and germline match the mouse. The DNA ends 4 residues before the CDR3 does, and the rest of the CDR3 is filled in from the germline J gene. The V gene is TRBV19, the J gene TRBJ2-5, with D possibly TRBD2 on 6 matching bases. The CDR3 is 14 amino acids. The germline CDR1 and CDR2 sequences are FNHDT and SITEND (reference sequence). This CDR3 is CASSINGWGDTQYF. The part of the CDR3 DNA that was read is TGTGCCAGCAGTATAAACGGCTGGGGAGAC.

On this clone itself: Gene names are the mouse ones. With the read ending 4 residues before the CDR3 end, the germline J gene is used to fill in that end. This sequence joins TRBV19 and TRBJ2-5, with 8 nucleotides matching TRBD2. V trimming: 1 base; J trimming: 3 bases; junction bases outside the gene matches: 4. The CDR3 runs to 15 residues. The germline gives CDR1 FNHDT, CDR2 SITEND (reference sequence). The covered CDR3 bases are TGTGCCAGCAGTATATACTGGGGGAGGCAAGAC. Its protein product is CASSIYWGRQD. The full CDR3 protein reads CASSIYWGRQDTQYF.

For this clone: All gene names here are mouse names. The CDR3 region is CTCSADQGRDAEQFF. CDR3 DNA (partial): TGCACCTGCAGTGCAGATCAGGGGAGGGATGCT. The chain joins TRBV1 to TRBJ2-1; perhaps TRBD1 as D (6 bases). The DNA ends 4 residues before the CDR3 does, and the rest of the CDR3 is filled in from the germline J gene. The CDR3 is 15 amino acids. Trimming stripped 0 bases from V and 5 bases from J, with 11 bases between. CDR1 and CDR2 from the germline V gene are NSQYPW and LRSPGD (reference sequence). The full variable domain, its missing parts supplied by reference TRBV1 and TRBJ2-1, is VTLLEQNPRWRLVPRGQAVNLRCILKNSQYPWMSWYQQDLQKQLQWLFTLRSPGDKEVKSLPGADYLATRVTDTELRLQVANMSQGRTLYCTCSADQGRDAEQFFGPGTRLTVL.

A note on this clone: Mouse germline and gene names are used. The read falls 4 residues short of the CDR3 end, and the missing part is taken from the germline J gene. The chain uses TRBV1 and TRBJ2-1, with 9 bases lining up with TRBD2. In germline, CDR1 is NSQYPW, CDR2 LRSPGD (reference sequence). V shed 4 bases and J 3 bases; nucleotides not matched to a gene: 4. The CDR3 loop spans 15 amino acids. The sequenced part of the CDR3 DNA is TGCACCTGCAGTGGCGACTGGGGGCTCTATGCT. Translation gives CTCSGDWGLYA. In full, the CDR3 is CTCSGDWGLYAEQFF.

This clone was counted many times. Germline and genes: mouse. Read data end 4 residues before the CDR3 end; the end is taken from the germline J gene. This chain uses TRBV1 with TRBJ1-4, with 9 bases that match TRBD1. CDR1 NSQYPW and CDR2 LRSPGD come from the germline V gene (reference sequence). This CDR3 region has 16 residues. Trimming at V came to 3 bases and at J to 1 base, leaving 3 bases not matched to a gene. CDR3 residues: CTCSAPDRGSNERLFF. Partial CDR3 DNA: TGCACCTGCAGTGCCCCGGACAGGGGTTCCAACGAA.

Ten or more counts support this clone. These gene names are mouse names. Other DNA sequences in the same sample also yield this CDR3. The covered CDR3 bases are TGTGCCAGCAGTGAAGACTGGGGGACCGGG. Translation gives CASSEDWGTG. The whole CDR3 protein is CASSEDWGTGQLYF. The V and J genes are TRBV13-3 and TRBJ2-2, with 9 bases that match TRBD2. The read terminates 4 residues ahead of where the CDR3 ends, so the germline J gene completes it. The CDR3 sequence is 14 residues long. Germline CDR1 and CDR2: NNHDY and SYVADS. J gave up 5 bases and V 2 bases, and 1 base lay outside the gene matches.

This clone was found many times. All gene names here are mouse names. The CDR3 end lies 4 residues beyond the end of the read and is filled in from the germline J gene. The V call is TRBV13-3, the J call TRBJ2-7; D is unclear. V shed 7 bases and J shed 3 bases, with 5 bases lying between them. Per the germline V gene, CDR1 is NNHDY and CDR2 is SYVADS. This CDR3 contains 10 residues. The sequenced part of the CDR3 DNA is TGTGCCAGCTCCAACTAT. Translated, it gives CASSNY. In full, the CDR3 reads CASSNYEQYF.

On this clone: All gene names here are mouse names. Other DNA sequences within the sample encode an identical CDR3. Incomplete CDR3 DNA: TGTGCCAGCAGTGTCACTGGGGGCCCTAGTGCAGAA. Its translation: CASSVTGGPSAE. The full CDR3 protein reads CASSVTGGPSAETLYF. This chain links TRBV13-3 with TRBJ2-3; 8 bases align to TRBD2. The observed sequence ends 4 residues before the CDR3 terminus, with the missing tail filled in from the germline J gene. Losses at the gene ends were 3 bases for V and 0 bases for J; bases not matched to a gene: 6. Germline V gives CDR1 NNHDY, CDR2 SYVADS. CDR3 length: 16 amino acids.

This clone was seen repeatedly, ten times or more. Gene names denote mouse genes. The read comes to an end 4 residues before the CDR3 does, leaving the germline J gene to fill in the end. The chain is built from TRBV13-3 and TRBJ2-1; maybe TRBD1 (5 bases). The germline V gene has CDR1 NNHDY and CDR2 SYVADS. Between the trimmed V and J ends, which lost 6 bases and 4 bases, there was a span of 8 bases. This CDR3 region has 12 residues. CDR3 sequence reads: CASTGRYAEQFF. Partial CDR3 DNA: TGTGCCAGCACAGGGAGGTATGCT.

In its sample, this clone was seen a few times. The germline and genes are mouse ones. Read coverage stops 4 residues before the CDR3 terminus; the germline J gene supplies the remainder. The V and J genes are TRBV1 and TRBJ2-1; possible D gene TRBD1, 6 bases. The V and J ends lost 6 bases and 1 base respectively, with 7 bases between them. From germline, CDR1 is NSQYPW and CDR2 LRSPGD (reference sequence). This CDR3 is built from 13 residues. The CDR3 sequence: CTCSRGNYAEQFF. The DNA read from the CDR3 is TGCACCTGCAGCAGGGGAAACTATGCT.

Concerning this clone: Gene names are mouse gene names. CDR3 amino acids: CASNDWGAFYEQYF. The CDR3 bases that were read are TGTGCCAGCAATGACTGGGGGGCTTTCTAT. This chain connects TRBV19 to TRBJ2-7, with 10 bases that match TRBD2. Coverage ceases 4 residues before the CDR3 finishes, and the germline J gene fills in the end. Germline CDR1 is FNHDT and CDR2 is SITEND (reference sequence). Trimming removed 6 bases from V and 3 bases from J; junction bases left unmatched: 6. CDR3 length: 14 residues.

This clone was observed a few times. Gene names denote mouse genes. The sequence runs out 4 residues before the end of the CDR3; the remainder is reconstructed from the germline J gene. This chain joins TRBV13-2 and TRBJ2-1; 9 bases align to TRBD1. The trim removed 2 bases at V and 2 bases at J, leaving 8 bases unmatched. The CDR3 contains 17 residues. Germline CDR1 reads NNHNN; CDR2 reads SYGAGS (reference sequence). The CDR3 region is CASGELGQGVDYAEQFF. The DNA read from the CDR3 is TGTGCCAGCGGTGAGCTGGGACAGGGAGTAGACTATGCT.

In this sample, this clone turned up a few times. Mouse germline and gene names are used. Sequencing ends 4 residues short of the CDR3 end; the germline J gene provides the rest. The gene calls are TRBV19 and TRBJ2-1; 8 bases map to TRBD1. This CDR3 region has 15 residues. Germline loops: CDR1 FNHDT, CDR2 SITEND (reference sequence). J was trimmed by 5 bases and V by 6 bases; bases with no gene match: 10. The CDR3 sequence is CASTGSGGNDAEQFF. CDR3 DNA (partial): TGTGCCAGCACCGGCTCAGGGGGCAACGATGCT.

This clone turned up a few times. Gene and germline names: mouse. The read stops 4 residues short of the end of the CDR3; the missing end is completed from the germline J gene. The gene calls are TRBV13-2 and TRBJ2-4; TRBD2 aligns across 12 bases. The V segment lost 1 base and the J segment 2 bases; nucleotides outside the gene matches: 5. CDR3 length: 17 amino acids. Germline values: CDR1 NNHNN, CDR2 SYGAGS (reference sequence). The sequenced CDR3 bases are TGTGCCAGCGGTGATCCGACTGGGGGGGCGGTTCAAAAC. Its translation is CASGDPTGGAVQN. In full, the CDR3 reads CASGDPTGGAVQNTLYF.

This clone was observed a few times. All gene names here are mouse names. The sequence runs out 4 residues before the end of the CDR3; the remainder is reconstructed from the germline J gene. V gene TRBV13-2 combines with J gene TRBJ1-2; D perhaps matches TRBD1 (5 bases). The germline V gene encodes CDR1 NNHNN and CDR2 SYGAGS (reference sequence). The CDR3 is 15 amino acids. Trimming took off 0 bases at V and 3 bases at J, with 12 bases between the two ends. The part of the CDR3 DNA that was read is TGTGCCAGCGGTGATGCAAAGGGAGGGGACTCC. As protein: CASGDAKGGDS. The entire CDR3 reads CASGDAKGGDSDYTF.

With respect to this clone: Mouse germline and gene names are used. The observed sequence ends 4 residues before the CDR3 terminus, with the missing tail filled in from the germline J gene. The chain has TRBV19 and TRBJ1-4; TRBD1 matches 7 bases. The germline CDR1 and CDR2 sequences are FNHDT and SITEND (reference sequence). Trimming at V came to 5 bases and at J to 3 bases, leaving 7 bases not matched to a gene. There are 15 residues in the CDR3. Partial CDR3 DNA: TGTGCCAGCAGGCCGACAGGGAGGACCAACGAA. This translates into CASRPTGRTNE. The entire CDR3 protein reads CASRPTGRTNERLFF. Variable domain in full (rest from reference TRBV19 and TRBJ1-4): GGIITQTPKFLIGQEGQKLTLKCQQNFNHDTMYWYRQDSGKGLRLIYYSITENDLQKGDLSEGYDASREKKSSFSLTVTSAQKNEMAVFLCASRPTGRTNERLFFGHGTKLSVL.

In this sample, this clone turned up a few times. Genes here carry mouse names. The read falls 4 residues short of the CDR3 end, and the missing part is taken from the germline J gene. V gene TRBV1 combines with J gene TRBJ2-3; 7 bases align to TRBD2. The V gene end was trimmed by 0 bases and the J gene end by 0 bases; junction bases not matched to a gene: 6. Germline loops: CDR1 NSQYPW, CDR2 LRSPGD (reference sequence). This CDR3 is 17 amino acids long. The CDR3 DNA, read in part, is TGCACCTGCAGTGCAGATTGGAACTGGGGCAGTGCAGAA. Its translation is CTCSADWNWGSAE. The full CDR3 protein is CTCSADWNWGSAETLYF.

In this sample, this clone turned up a few times. The gene names given are mouse names. The read gets to within 4 residues of the CDR3 end, and the germline J gene fills in the rest. This chain joins TRBV19 and TRBJ2-7; perhaps TRBD1 as D (5 bases). The CDR3 contains 12 residues. From germline, CDR1 is FNHDT and CDR2 SITEND (reference sequence). Partial CDR3 DNA: TGTGCCAGCAGCATTAGGGGTTAT. As protein: CASSIRGY. The CDR3, in full, reads CASSIRGYEQYF.

This clone was observed a handful of times. At residue 13, the translated DNA and the protein in TCRdb do not agree; the protein given here is derived from the DNA. Gene names refer to mouse genes. Read data end 3 residues before the CDR3 end; the end is taken from the germline J gene. This rearrangement joins TRBV1 to TRBJ1-6; 9 bases line up with TRBD1. TRBJ1-6 is known as an ORF, though its function is uncertain. The CDR3 is 16 residues long. CDR1 NSQYPW and CDR2 LRSPGD come from the germline V gene (reference sequence). V dropped 0 bases and J dropped 7; count of bases not matched to a gene: 4. The sequenced part of the CDR3 DNA is TGCACCTGCAGTGCAGATAACAGGGGGCCGAATTCGCCC. Translated, it gives CTCSADNRGPNSP. The whole CDR3 reads CTCSADNRGPNSPLYF.

This clone was seen a handful of times. Mouse gene names apply. The read falls 4 residues short of the CDR3 end, and the missing part is taken from the germline J gene. The chain carries TRBV13-3 and TRBJ2-5; D perhaps matches TRBD1 (5 bases). Per the germline V gene, CDR1 is NNHDY and CDR2 is SYVADS. CDR3 length: 17 residues. Trimming took off 0 bases at V and 1 base at J, with 15 bases between the two ends. This CDR3 is CASSDAQRTKYQDTQYF. The sequenced part of the CDR3 DNA is TGTGCCAGCAGTGATGCCCAACGGACAAAATACCAAGAC.

Regarding this clone: The gene names given are mouse names. Read sequence stops 4 residues before the CDR3 end, and the germline J gene provides the missing end. The gene calls are TRBV16 and TRBJ1-2, with D possibly TRBD1 on 5 matching bases. The CDR3 sequence is 14 residues long. V was shortened by 0 bases and J by 1 base, with 6 bases between the two germline ends. Germline CDR1 is SGHSA and CDR2 is FRNQAP. The CDR3 protein is CASSLEGQNSDYTF. CDR3 DNA (partial): TGTGCAAGCAGCTTAGAAGGACAAAACTCC.

This clone was seen ten or more times. Gene labels here are mouse ones. With the read ending 4 residues before the CDR3 end, the germline J gene is used to fill in that end. The J gene is TRBJ2-1, the V gene TRBV13-3, with 9 bases that match TRBD2. The CDR3 is made up of 15 amino acids. Germline CDR1 and CDR2: NNHDY and SYVADS. Trimming removed 5 bases from V and 1 base from J; junction bases left unmatched: 4. The CDR3 is CASSGDWANYAEQFF. Partial CDR3 DNA: TGTGCCAGCAGCGGGGACTGGGCGAACTATGCT.

This clone has a handful of counts. Gene names follow the mouse nomenclature. The sequenced CDR3 bases are TGTGCCAGCAGTGGGTTGGGGTTCGAA. Translating it yields CASSGLGFE. The entire CDR3 is CASSGLGFERLFF. The chain uses TRBV13-3 and TRBJ1-4; D gene unclear. With the read ending 4 residues before the CDR3 end, the germline J gene is used to fill in that end. From germline, CDR1 is NNHDY and CDR2 SYVADS. The CDR3 has 13 amino acids. Full variable domain (rest looked up from reference TRBV13-3 and TRBJ1-4): EAAVTQSPRSKVAVTGGKVTLSCHQTNNHDYMYWYRQDTGHGLRLIHYSYVADSTEKGDIPDGYKASRPSQENFSLILELASLSQTAVYFCASSGLGFERLFFGHGTKLSVL.

This clone was seen a handful of times. Each gene name is a mouse one. The CDR3 goes on 4 residues after the read ends, and that part is filled in from the germline J gene. This chain uses TRBV13-1 with TRBJ2-7, with 8 positions matching TRBD2. CDR3 length: 14 residues. Germline CDR1 and CDR2: NSHNY and SYGAGN. The CDR3 DNA, read in part, is TGTGCCAGCAGTGAGAGTTGGGGGGGGTAT. This codes for CASSESWGGY. The entire CDR3 protein reads CASSESWGGYEQYF.

About this clone: The translated DNA and TCRdb's protein are not identical at residue 14; the protein here was translated from the DNA. The gene names here belong to mouse. The sequence runs out 3 residues before the end of the CDR3; the remainder is reconstructed from the germline J gene. The chain couples TRBV13-1 to TRBJ1-3; 8 bases are shared with TRBD1. CDR3 length: 17 amino acids. V lost 3 bases, J lost 0 bases, and 8 bases stayed unmatched. Germline V gene data show CDR1 as NSHNY and CDR2 as SYGAGN. The CDR3 DNA, read in part, is TGTGCCAGCAGTGGTTGGACAGGGAAAGATTCTGGAAATACG. Translated: CASSGWTGKDSGNT. The full CDR3 reads CASSGWTGKDSGNTLYF.